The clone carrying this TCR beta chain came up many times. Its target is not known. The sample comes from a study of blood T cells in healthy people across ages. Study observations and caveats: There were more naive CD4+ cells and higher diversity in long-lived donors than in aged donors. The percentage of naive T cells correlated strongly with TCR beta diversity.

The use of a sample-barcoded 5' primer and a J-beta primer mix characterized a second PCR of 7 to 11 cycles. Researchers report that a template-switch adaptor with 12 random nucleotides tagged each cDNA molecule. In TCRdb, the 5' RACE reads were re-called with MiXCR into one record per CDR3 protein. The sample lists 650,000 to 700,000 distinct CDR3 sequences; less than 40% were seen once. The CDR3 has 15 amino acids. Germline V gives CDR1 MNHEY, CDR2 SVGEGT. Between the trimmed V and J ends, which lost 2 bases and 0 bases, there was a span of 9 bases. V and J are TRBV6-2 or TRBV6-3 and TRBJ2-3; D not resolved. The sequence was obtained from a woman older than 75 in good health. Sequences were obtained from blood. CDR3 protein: CASSYGPASTDTQYF. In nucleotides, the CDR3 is TGTGCCAGCAGTTACGGTCCCGCGAGCACAGATACGCAGTATTTT.